This entry concerns a single TCR beta chain. This sample is drawn from a study of pediatric ulcerative colitis. TCRdb's table, derived via immunoSEQ multiplex PCR, lists solely in-frame clones and lacks some. The sample carries approximately 60,000 clones, 80% to 90% recorded once. The source of this sequence is a boy younger than 18 with severe ulcerative colitis. Sample: blood.

Here the CDR3 DNA reads TGTGCCAGCAGCCAGACAGGGTCGGGGGTCAATGAGCAGTTCTTC. Protein sequence: CASSQTGSGVNEQFF. This chain joins TRBV16 and TRBJ2-1, with a weak D call TRBD1 (7 bases). The CDR3 totals 15 residues. Germline values: CDR1 KGHSY, CDR2 FQNENV. V shed 3 bases and J shed 6 bases, with 15 bases lying between them.